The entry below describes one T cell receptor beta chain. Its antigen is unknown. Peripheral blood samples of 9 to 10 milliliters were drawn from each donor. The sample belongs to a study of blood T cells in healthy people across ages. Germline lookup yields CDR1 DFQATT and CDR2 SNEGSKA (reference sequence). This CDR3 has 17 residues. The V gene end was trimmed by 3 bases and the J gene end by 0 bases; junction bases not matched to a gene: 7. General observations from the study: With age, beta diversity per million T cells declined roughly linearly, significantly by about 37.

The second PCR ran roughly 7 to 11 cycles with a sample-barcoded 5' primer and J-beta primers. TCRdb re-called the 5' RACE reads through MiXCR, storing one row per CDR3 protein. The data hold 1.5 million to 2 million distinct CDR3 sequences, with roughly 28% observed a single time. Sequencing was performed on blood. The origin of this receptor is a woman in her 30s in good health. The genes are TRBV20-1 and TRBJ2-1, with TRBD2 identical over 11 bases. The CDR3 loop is CSASTGTSGSSYNEQFF. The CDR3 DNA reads TGCAGTGCTAGCACGGGGACTAGCGGAAGCTCCTACAATGAGCAGTTCTTC.